This is a list of T cell receptor beta chains from one sample in a study of CD8+ T cells in alopecia areata. Sequencing was performed with immunoSEQ multiplex PCR; in TCRdb, only in-frame clones are kept and a portion is missing. The table records about 88,000 clones, 44% of them present only once. Sequenced here: CD8+ T cells sorted from blood, sampled at week 24, from a patient treated with tofacitinib. The receptor source for this set is a human donor with alopecia areata. The CDR3 runs from the conserved cysteine through the conserved F or W. A D gene is named only where the DNA matches it firmly. A clone size is listed for some rows: how often the clone was seen (once, few, many), or a class if it is expanded.

v_gene	j_gene	abundance	d_gene	CDR3aa	CDR3nt
TRBV30	TRBJ2-7	few	.	CAWSAPPYEQYF	TGTGCCTGGAGTGCCCCGCCCTACGAGCAGTACTTC
TRBV19	TRBJ1-2	few	.	CASSIGTDYGYTF	TGTGCCAGTAGTATAGGGACGGATTATGGCTACACCTTC
TRBV27	TRBJ1-2	.	.	CASGPTGSLGANYGYTF	TGTGCCAGCGGACCTACAGGGTCCTTAGGGGCTAACTATGGCTACACCTTC
TRBV27	TRBJ1-3	.	TRBD1	CASKKTGSSGNTIYF	TGTGCCAGCAAAAAGACAGGGAGTTCTGGAAACACCATATATTTT
TRBV29-1	TRBJ2-5	.	TRBD2	CSVGLAGTQETQYF	TGCAGCGTTGGTCTAGCGGGGACCCAAGAGACCCAGTACTTC
TRBV14	TRBJ2-7	.	.	CASSQGHPYEQYF	TGTGCCAGCAGCCAGGGACATCCCTACGAGCAGTACTTC
TRBV11-1	TRBJ2-4	.	.	CASSLGDIQYF	TGTGCCAGCAGCTTGGGAGACATTCAGTACTTC
TRBV4-2	TRBJ2-3	.	.	CASSLSGSTDTQYF	TGTGCCAGCAGCCTGAGCGGGAGCACAGATACGCAGTATTTT
TRBV10-3	TRBJ2-7	.	.	CAISEGRDSYEQYF	TGTGCCATCAGTGAGGGCCGGGACTCCTACGAGCAGTACTTC
TRBV2	TRBJ1-5	few	.	CASSESLVWEPQHF	TGTGCCAGCAGTGAGTCCCTGGTTTGGGAGCCCCAGCATTTT
TRBV14	TRBJ1-3	few	.	CASSQDQGDRGNTIYF	TGTGCCAGCAGCCAAGATCAGGGCGACAGGGGAAACACCATATATTTT
TRBV7-9	TRBJ2-1	few	TRBD2	CASSSAGTSNEQFF	TGTGCCAGCAGCTCAGCGGGGACTAGCAATGAGCAGTTCTTC
TRBV4-3	TRBJ2-1	medium-sized	.	CASSQDRVLSGLRNEQFF	TGCGCCAGCAGCCAAGATCGAGTCCTCTCTGGGCTCCGGAATGAGCAGTTCTTC
TRBV9	TRBJ2-2	.	TRBD2	CASTSAGRWTGELFF	TGTGCCAGCACCTCAGCGGGGAGGTGGACCGGGGAGCTGTTTTTT
TRBV5-1	TRBJ2-7	few	.	CASSSYGVSYEQYF	TGCGCCAGCAGCTCCTACGGAGTCTCCTACGAGCAGTACTTC
TRBV27	TRBJ1-1	once	.	CASSTSANRLTEAFF	TGTGCCAGCAGTACGTCCGCGAATCGCCTTACTGAAGCTTTCTTT